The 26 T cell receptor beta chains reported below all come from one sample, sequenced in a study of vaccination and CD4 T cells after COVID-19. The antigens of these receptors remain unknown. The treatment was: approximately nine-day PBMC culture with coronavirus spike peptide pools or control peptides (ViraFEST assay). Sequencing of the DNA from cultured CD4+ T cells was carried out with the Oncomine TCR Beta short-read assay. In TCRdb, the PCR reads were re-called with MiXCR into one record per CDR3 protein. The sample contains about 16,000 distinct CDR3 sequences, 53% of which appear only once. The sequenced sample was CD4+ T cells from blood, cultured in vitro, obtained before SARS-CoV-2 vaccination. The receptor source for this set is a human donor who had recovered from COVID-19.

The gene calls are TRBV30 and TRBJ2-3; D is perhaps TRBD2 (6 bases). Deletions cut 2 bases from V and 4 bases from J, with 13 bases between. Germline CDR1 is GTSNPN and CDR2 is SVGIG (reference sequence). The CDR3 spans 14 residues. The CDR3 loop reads CAWSPLTSPDTQYF. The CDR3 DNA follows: TGTGCCTGGAGTCCCCTGACTAGTCCAGATACGCAGTATTTT.

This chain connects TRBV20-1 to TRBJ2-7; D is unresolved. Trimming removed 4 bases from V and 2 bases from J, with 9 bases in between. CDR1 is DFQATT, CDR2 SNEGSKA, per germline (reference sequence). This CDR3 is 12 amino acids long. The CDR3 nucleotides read TGCAGTGCTATCAAGAGCCCCTACGAGCAGTACTTC. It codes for CSAIKSPYEQYF.

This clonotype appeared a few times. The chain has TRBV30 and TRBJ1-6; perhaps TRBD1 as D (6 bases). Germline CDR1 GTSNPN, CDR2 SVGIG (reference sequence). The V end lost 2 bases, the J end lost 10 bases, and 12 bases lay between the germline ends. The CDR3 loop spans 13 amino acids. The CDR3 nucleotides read TGTGCCTGGAGTCCGACAGGAGAGTCACCCCTCCACTTT. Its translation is CAWSPTGESPLHF.

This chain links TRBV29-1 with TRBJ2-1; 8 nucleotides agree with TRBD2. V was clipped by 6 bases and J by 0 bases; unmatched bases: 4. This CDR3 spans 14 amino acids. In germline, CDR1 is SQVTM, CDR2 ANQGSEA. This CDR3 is CSVGTSSSYNEQFF. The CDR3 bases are TGCAGCGTAGGGACTAGTTCCTCCTACAATGAGCAGTTCTTC.

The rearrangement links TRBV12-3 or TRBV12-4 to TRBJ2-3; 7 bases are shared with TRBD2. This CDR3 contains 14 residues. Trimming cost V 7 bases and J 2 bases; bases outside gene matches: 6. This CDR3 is CASTVSGPTDTQYF. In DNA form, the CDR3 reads TGTGCCAGCACCGTTAGCGGGCCCACAGATACGCAGTATTTT.

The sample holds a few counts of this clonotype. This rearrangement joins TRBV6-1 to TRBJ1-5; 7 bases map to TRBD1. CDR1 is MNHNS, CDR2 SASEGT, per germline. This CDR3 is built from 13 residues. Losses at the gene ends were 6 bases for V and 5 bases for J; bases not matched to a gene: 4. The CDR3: CASRRGPHQPQHF. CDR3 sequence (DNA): TGTGCCAGCAGGAGGGGGCCCCATCAGCCCCAGCATTTT.

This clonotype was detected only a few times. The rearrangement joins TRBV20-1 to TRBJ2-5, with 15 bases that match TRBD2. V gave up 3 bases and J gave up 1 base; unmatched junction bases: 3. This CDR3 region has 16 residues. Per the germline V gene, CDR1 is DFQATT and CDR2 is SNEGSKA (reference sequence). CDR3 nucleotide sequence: TGCAGTGCTAGGGGACTAGCGGGAGGTCTCCAAGAGACCCAGTACTTC. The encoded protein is CSARGLAGGLQETQYF.

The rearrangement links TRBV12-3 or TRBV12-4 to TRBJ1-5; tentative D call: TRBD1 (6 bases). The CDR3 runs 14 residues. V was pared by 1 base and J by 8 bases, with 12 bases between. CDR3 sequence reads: CASSLGQGFKPQHF. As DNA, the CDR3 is TGTGCCAGCAGTTTAGGTCAGGGGTTTAAGCCCCAGCATTTT.

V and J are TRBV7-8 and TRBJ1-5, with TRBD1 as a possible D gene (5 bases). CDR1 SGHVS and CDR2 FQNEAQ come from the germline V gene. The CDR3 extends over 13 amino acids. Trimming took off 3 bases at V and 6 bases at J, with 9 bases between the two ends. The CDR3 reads CASSFRGGQPQHF. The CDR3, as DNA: TGTGCCAGCAGCTTTAGGGGCGGTCAGCCCCAGCATTTT.

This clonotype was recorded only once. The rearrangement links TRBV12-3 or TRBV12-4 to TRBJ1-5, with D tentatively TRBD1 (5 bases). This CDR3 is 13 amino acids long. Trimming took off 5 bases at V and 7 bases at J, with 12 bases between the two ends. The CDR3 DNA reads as TGTGCCAGCAGTCTAGACAGTTCGCAGCCCCAGCATTTT. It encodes CASSLDSSQPQHF.

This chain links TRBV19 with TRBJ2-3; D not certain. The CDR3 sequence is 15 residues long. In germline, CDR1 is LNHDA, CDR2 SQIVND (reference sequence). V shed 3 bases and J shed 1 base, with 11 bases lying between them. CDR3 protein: CASSINRQRTDTQYF. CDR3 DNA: TGTGCCAGTAGTATTAATAGGCAGCGCACAGATACGCAGTATTTT.

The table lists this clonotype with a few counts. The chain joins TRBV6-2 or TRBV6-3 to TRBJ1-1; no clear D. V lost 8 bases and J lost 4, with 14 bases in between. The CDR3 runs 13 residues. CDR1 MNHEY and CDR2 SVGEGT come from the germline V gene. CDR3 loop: CASVSRSSTEAFF. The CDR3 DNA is TGTGCCAGCGTTTCCAGATCGTCCACTGAAGCTTTCTTT.

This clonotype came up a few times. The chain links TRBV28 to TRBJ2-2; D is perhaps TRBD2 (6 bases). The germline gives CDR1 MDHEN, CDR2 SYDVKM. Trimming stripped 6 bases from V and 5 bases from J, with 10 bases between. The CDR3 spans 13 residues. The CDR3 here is CASRREPTGELFF. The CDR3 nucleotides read TGTGCCAGCAGGCGGGAACCTACCGGGGAGCTGTTTTTT.

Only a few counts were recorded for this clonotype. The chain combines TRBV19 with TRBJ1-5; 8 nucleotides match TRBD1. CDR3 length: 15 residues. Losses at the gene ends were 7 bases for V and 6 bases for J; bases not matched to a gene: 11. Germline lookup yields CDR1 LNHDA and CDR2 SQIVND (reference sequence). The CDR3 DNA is TGTGCCAGTAACCCGAACTCAGGGACAGGTCAGCCCCAGCATTTT. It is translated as CASNPNSGTGQPQHF.

The CDR3, as DNA: TGCAGTGCTAGAGATAAGTGGGCTTCTGGCTACACCTTC. Its translation is CSARDKWASGYTF. This chain uses TRBV20-1 with TRBJ1-2, with D hard to call. Trimming removed 0 bases from V and 7 bases from J, with 12 bases in between. This CDR3 is 13 amino acids long. The germline gives CDR1 DFQATT, CDR2 SNEGSKA (reference sequence).

CDR3: CASSFILVQPNQPQHF. As DNA, the CDR3 is TGTGCCAGCAGTTTTATATTGGTCCAGCCCAATCAGCCCCAGCATTTT. The gene calls are TRBV28 and TRBJ1-5; D is unresolved. Germline CDR1 reads MDHEN; CDR2 reads SYDVKM. Trimming took off 3 bases at V and 3 bases at J, with 15 bases between the two ends. The CDR3 extends over 16 amino acids.

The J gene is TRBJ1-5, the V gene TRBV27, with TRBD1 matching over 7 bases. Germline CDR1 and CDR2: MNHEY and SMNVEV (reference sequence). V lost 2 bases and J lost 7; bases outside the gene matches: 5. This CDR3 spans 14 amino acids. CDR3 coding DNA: TGTGCCAGCAGTTTAGGGCAGGGGGGGCAGCCCCAGCATTTT. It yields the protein CASSLGQGGQPQHF.

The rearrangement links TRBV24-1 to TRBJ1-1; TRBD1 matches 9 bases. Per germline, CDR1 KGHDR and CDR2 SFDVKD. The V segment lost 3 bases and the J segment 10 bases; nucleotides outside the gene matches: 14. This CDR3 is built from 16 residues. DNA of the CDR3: TGTGCCACCAGTGATCAAAAGGGAACAGGGGGCCGGGGAGCTTTCTTT. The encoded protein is CATSDQKGTGGRGAFF.

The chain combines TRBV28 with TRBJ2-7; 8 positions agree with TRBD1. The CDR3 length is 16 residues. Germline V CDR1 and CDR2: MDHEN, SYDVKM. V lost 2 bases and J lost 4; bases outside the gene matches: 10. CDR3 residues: CASSLAGQGAKYEQYF. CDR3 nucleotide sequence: TGTGCCAGCAGTTTAGCCGGTCAGGGGGCTAAGTACGAGCAGTACTTC.

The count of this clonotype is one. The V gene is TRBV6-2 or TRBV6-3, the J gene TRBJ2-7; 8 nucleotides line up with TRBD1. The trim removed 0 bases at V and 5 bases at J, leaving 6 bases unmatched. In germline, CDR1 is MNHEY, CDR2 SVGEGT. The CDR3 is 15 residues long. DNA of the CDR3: TGTGCCAGCAGTTACTCGAATCGACAGGGGAACGAGCAGTACTTC. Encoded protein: CASSYSNRQGNEQYF.

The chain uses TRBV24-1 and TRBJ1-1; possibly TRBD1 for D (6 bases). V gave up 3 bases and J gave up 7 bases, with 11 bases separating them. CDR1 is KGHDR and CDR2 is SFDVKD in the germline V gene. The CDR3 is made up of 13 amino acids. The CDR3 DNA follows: TGTGCCACCAGTGATACCTACAGGGATGAAGCTTTCTTT. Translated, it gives CATSDTYRDEAFF.

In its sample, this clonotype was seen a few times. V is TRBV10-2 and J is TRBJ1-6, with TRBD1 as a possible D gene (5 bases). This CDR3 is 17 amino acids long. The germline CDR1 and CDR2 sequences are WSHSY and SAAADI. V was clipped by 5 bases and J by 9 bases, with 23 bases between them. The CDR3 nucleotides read TGCGCCAGCAGTCTTACGATAGGACACGACGTTGGTTCACCCCTCCACTTT. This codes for CASSLTIGHDVGSPLHF.

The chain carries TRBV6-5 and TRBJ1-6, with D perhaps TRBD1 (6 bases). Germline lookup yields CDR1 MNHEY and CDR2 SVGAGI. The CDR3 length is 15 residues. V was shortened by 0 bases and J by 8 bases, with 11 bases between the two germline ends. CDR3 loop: CASSYSGGSDSPLHF. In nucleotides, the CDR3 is TGTGCCAGCAGTTACTCAGGGGGGTCCGATTCACCCCTCCACTTT.

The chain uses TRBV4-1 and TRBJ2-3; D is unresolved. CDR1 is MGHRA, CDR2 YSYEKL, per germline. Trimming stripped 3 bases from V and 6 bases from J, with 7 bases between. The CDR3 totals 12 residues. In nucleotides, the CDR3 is TGCGCCAGCAGCCACCCGTTGGATACGCAGTATTTT. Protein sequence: CASSHPLDTQYF.

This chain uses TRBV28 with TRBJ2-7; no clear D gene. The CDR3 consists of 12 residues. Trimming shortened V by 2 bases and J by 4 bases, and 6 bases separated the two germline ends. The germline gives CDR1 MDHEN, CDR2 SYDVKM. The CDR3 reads CASSLPAYEQYF. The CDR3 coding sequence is TGTGCCAGCAGTTTACCCGCTTACGAGCAGTACTTC.

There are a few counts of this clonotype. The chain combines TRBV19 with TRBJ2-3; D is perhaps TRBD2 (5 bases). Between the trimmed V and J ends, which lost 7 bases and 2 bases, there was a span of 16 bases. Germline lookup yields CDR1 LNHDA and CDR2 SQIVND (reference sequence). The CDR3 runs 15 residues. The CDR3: CASKVSEWYTDTQYF. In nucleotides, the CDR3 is TGTGCCAGTAAGGTTAGCGAGTGGTACACAGATACGCAGTATTTT.